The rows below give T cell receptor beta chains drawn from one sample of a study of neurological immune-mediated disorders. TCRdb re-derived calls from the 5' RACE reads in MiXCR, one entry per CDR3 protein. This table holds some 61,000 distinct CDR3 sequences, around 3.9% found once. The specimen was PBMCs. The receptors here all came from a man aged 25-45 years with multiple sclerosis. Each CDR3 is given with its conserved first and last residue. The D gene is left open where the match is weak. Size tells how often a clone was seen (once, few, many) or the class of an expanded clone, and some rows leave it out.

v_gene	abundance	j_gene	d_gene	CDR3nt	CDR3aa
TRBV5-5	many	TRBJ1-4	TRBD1	TGTGCCAGCAGCGACCTGACAGGGTATCAGGAAAAACTGTTTTTT	CASSDLTGYQEKLFF
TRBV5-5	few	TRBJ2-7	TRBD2	TGTGCCAGCAGCTGGGGGGGGTCCTCCTACGAGCAGTACTTC	CASSWGGSSYEQYF
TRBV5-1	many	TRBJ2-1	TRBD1	TGCGCCAGCAGCTCCCGGACAGGGGACAATGAGCAGTTCTTC	CASSSRTGDNEQFF
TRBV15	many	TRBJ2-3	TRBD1	TGTGCCACCAGCGACCCGGGACAGATGTTTACAGATACGCAGTATTTT	CATSDPGQMFTDTQYF
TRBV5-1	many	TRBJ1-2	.	TGCGCCAGCAGTTTTGGACCGTCAGACTATGGCTACACCTTC	CASSFGPSDYGYTF
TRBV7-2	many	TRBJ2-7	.	TGTGCCAGCAGCTCCCCTCAAAGCTCCTACGAGCAGTACTTC	CASSSPQSSYEQYF
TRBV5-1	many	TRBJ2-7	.	TGCGCCAGCAGCCCGGACGGGAGCTCCTACGAGCAGTACTTC	CASSPDGSSYEQYF
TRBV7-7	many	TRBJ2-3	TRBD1	TGTGCCAGCAGCCCTGGGACAGCCCGCACAGATACGCAGTATTTT	CASSPGTARTDTQYF
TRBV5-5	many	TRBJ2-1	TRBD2	TGTGCCAGCAGCGGAGGGACTAGCGCCTCCTACAATGAGCAGTTCTTC	CASSGGTSASYNEQFF
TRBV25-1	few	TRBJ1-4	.	TGTGCCAGCAAGGGGAGGGGTAAAGCAACTAATGAAAAACTGTTTTTT	CASKGRGKATNEKLFF
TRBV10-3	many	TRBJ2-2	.	TGTGCCATCAGGGGGGGACTCTCCGGGGAGCTGTTTTTT	CAIRGGLSGELFF
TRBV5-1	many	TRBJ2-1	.	TGCGCCAGCAGCCCCACAGGGATCTCCTACAATGAGCAGTTCTTC	CASSPTGISYNEQFF
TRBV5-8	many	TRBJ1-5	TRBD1	TGTGCCAGCAGCTTGGGGACAGGGGAGTTCAATCAGCCCCAGCATTTT	CASSLGTGEFNQPQHF
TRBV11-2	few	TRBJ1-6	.	TGTGCCAGCAGCTTAGTCCCCCGCGACAGTAACTCCTATAATTCACCCCTCCACTTT	CASSLVPRDSNSYNSPLHF
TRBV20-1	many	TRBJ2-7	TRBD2	TGCAGTGCTAGAGATGCGGGAGGGTACCCCTACGAGCAGTACTTC	CSARDAGGYPYEQYF
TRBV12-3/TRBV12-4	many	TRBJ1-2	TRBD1	TGTGCCAGCAGTTTTTTGGGACAGGGAAGCTACACCTTC	CASSFLGQGSYTF
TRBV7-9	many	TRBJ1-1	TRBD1	TGTGCCAGCAGCTACGGAGGACAGGGCCCTGAAGCTTTCTTT	CASSYGGQGPEAFF
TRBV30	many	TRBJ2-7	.	TGTGCCTGGAGTGTTGGAGGGAAATCCTACGAGCAGTACTTC	CAWSVGGKSYEQYF
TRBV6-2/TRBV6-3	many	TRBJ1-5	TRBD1	TGTGCCAGCAGTACGACAGGGGGTGGGACGCCCCAGCATTTT	CASSTTGGGTPQHF
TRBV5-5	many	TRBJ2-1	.	TGTGCCAGCAGCTTGGGGTTTAGAGACAATGAGCAGTTCTTC	CASSLGFRDNEQFF
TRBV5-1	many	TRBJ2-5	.	TGCGCCAGCAGCTTGGTGGTCGGTTTCCAAGAGACCCAGTACTTC	CASSLVVGFQETQYF
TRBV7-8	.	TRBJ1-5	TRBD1	TGTGCCAGCAGCTCGGACAGGGGCAATCAGCCCCAGAATTTT	CASSSDRGNQPQNF
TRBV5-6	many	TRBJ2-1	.	TGTGCCAGCAGCTTCCGACGTGAGCAGTTCTTC	CASSFRREQFF
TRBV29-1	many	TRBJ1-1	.	TGCAGCGTTGGTGGCTTGGGCACCCTGGGCACTGAAGCTTTCTTT	CSVGGLGTLGTEAFF
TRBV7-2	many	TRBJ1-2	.	TGTGCCAGCAGCTCGTGGACATTACGGGGCTCCTCAAATGGCTACACCTTC	CASSSWTLRGSSNGYTF
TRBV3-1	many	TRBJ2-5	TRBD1	TGTGCCAGCAGCCTCCGGGACAGGGGGTACCGGGAGACCCAGTACTTC	CASSLRDRGYRETQYF